This T cell receptor (beta chain) was retrieved from a study of cytomegalovirus exposure and HLA in healthy donors. In the study overall: A prior analysis found 90 million to 120 million unique TCR beta sequences from about 179 million T cells.

About this clone: Its antigen is unidentified.

Primers included in the PCR were 60 Vbeta and 13 Jbeta primers. Profiled with immunoSEQ multiplex PCR; TCRdb holds only in-frame clones, not every one. The sample consists of 65,000 to 85,000 clones, around 76% of them appearing once. Study-wide findings and caveats: Some V segments, including TRBV6-2 and TRBV6-3, were excluded as indistinguishable. Follow-up analysis later connected one missense variant in DCLRE1C with trimming of TCR beta V- and J-genes. Under 20,000 TCR beta sequences were associated with HLA alleles at 0.05 false discovery rate in a later analysis.

V lost 4 bases, J lost 0 bases, and 12 bases lay in between. CDR3 length equals 15 residues. Germline loops: CDR1 MRHNA, CDR2 SNTAGT. Sequencing was performed on PBMCs. The receptor's source is a male donor in good health and CMV-seropositive. The chain has TRBV6-4 and TRBJ1-1; D perhaps matches TRBD1 (6 bases). The CDR3: CASSAEGGLNTEAFF. DNA of the CDR3: TGTGCCAGCAGTGCGGAGGGGGGGTTGAACACTGAAGCTTTCTTT.